Reported below is one TCR beta chain. No antigen is known for it. Sequencing used immunoSEQ multiplex PCR; TCRdb keeps in-frame clones, though not all of them. The sample lists 120,000 to 150,000 clones, around 91% seen once, with roughly 5% in the top ten. This record belongs to a study of T cell responses to AZD1222 COVID-19 vaccine. As for the study in general: Pooled together were second doses at about 4 or about 12 weeks. Study results and limitations: Sampling captured repertoires only after the peak T cell response.

The CDR3 runs to 14 residues. Germline CDR1 is SGHDT and CDR2 is YYEEEE. V was cut by 0 bases and J by 5 bases, with 11 bases left in between. The origin of this receptor is an adult in good health. Sequencing used peripheral blood, obtained on day 0 of AZD1222 vaccination. The rearrangement links TRBV5-6 to TRBJ2-5; weak D call: TRBD2 (5 bases). As DNA, the CDR3 is TGTGCCAGCAGCTTGGACCGGGGTGGGGAGACCCAGTACTTC. Protein: CASSLDRGGETQYF. Full variable domain (outside the CDR3, taken from reference TRBV5-6 and TRBJ2-5): DAGVTQSPTHLIKTRGQQVTLRCSPKSGHDTVSWYQQALGQGPQFIFQYYEEEERQRGNFPDRFSGHQFPNYSSELNVNALLLGDSALYLCASSLDRGGETQYFGPGTRLLVL.